These 18 T cell receptor beta chains were sequenced from one sample in a study of blood T cell repertoires in COVID-19. This table comes from immunoSEQ multiplex PCR, and its TCRdb copy is limited to in-frame clones, with some not included. The sample has 56,000 or so clones; roughly nine tenths are singletons. Sequenced: peripheral blood. The receptors were gathered from a human donor in a cohort sampled during active COVID-19.

The V and J genes are TRBV7-2 and TRBJ2-1; TRBD2 agrees at 10 bases. In germline, CDR1 is SGHTA, CDR2 FQGNSA. CDR3 size: 16 residues. V gave up 5 bases and J gave up 2 bases; unmatched junction bases: 6. The CDR3 DNA sequence: TGTGCCAGCAGCCCACCGAGCGGGGGGGCCTACAATGAGCAGTTCTTC. Translation gives CASSPPSGGAYNEQFF.

This chain links TRBV11-2 with TRBJ2-5; 8 bases are shared with TRBD1. The CDR3 has 15 amino acids. CDR1 and CDR2 from the germline V gene are SGHAT and FQNNGV. V shed 1 base, J shed 2 bases, and the junction held 3 bases outside the gene matches. The CDR3 spells CASSLGWDRQETQYF. The CDR3 DNA follows: TGTGCCAGCAGCTTAGGGTGGGACAGGCAAGAGACCCAGTACTTC.

This chain joins TRBV5-1 and TRBJ1-2, with D unclear. There are 15 residues in the CDR3. Germline V gives CDR1 SGHRS, CDR2 YFSETQ. Trimming pared 1 base from V and 7 bases from J, leaving 17 bases between. CDR3 nucleotide sequence: TGCGCCAGCAGCTTGTCGGTGATCTCCACTGGTGGCTACACCTTC. This codes for CASSLSVISTGGYTF.

The chain joins TRBV4-3 to TRBJ1-5, with D unresolved. Germline V lookup: CDR1 LGHNA, CDR2 YSLEER. Trimming cost V 4 bases and J 3 bases, with 13 bases left between them. The CDR3 consists of 15 residues. CDR3 coding DNA: TGCGCCAGCAGCCCCGAGTTGAGCATCAATCAGCCCCAGCATTTT. Translating gives CASSPELSINQPQHF.

The chain couples TRBV30 to TRBJ1-2, with unresolved D. CDR3 length: 11 residues. Trimming pared 2 bases from V and 7 bases from J, leaving 8 bases between. Germline V lookup: CDR1 GTSNPN, CDR2 SVGIG (reference sequence). The CDR3 DNA is TGTGCCTGGAGTACCCGAGGTGGCTACACCTTC. Amino acid sequence: CAWSTRGGYTF.

The genes are TRBV19 and TRBJ1-3, with TRBD1 matching over 8 bases. The trim removed 5 bases at V and 0 bases at J, leaving 12 bases unmatched. CDR1 LNHDA and CDR2 SQIVND come from the germline V gene (reference sequence). This CDR3 has 18 amino acids. CDR3 nucleotides: TGTGCCAGTAGTCGGACGGGGACAGGCTTACTCTCTGGAAACACCATATATTTT. Amino acids: CASSRTGTGLLSGNTIYF.

This clone has a handful of counts. The rearrangement uses TRBV6-6 and TRBJ1-5; no reliable D call. CDR1 and CDR2 from the germline V gene are MNHNY and SVGAGI (reference sequence). The CDR3 has 14 amino acids. The germline V and J ends were trimmed by 2 bases and 0 bases, with 5 bases remaining between them. The CDR3 loop is CASSYINSNQPQHF. In DNA, the CDR3 is TGTGCCAGCAGTTACATCAATAGCAATCAGCCCCAGCATTTT.

The chain joins TRBV9 to TRBJ1-2; possibly TRBD1 for D (5 bases). The CDR3 contains 15 residues. Trimming stripped 0 bases from V and 4 bases from J, with 13 bases between. The germline CDR1 and CDR2 sequences are SGDLS and YYNGEE. In DNA, the CDR3 is TGTGCCAGCAGCGTAGTTGGGGCGCCTCTCTATGGCTACACCTTC. It is translated as CASSVVGAPLYGYTF. The whole variable domain, remainder taken from reference TRBV9 and TRBJ1-2, is DSGVTQTPKHLITATGQRVTLRCSPRSGDLSVYWYQQSLDQGLQFLIQYYNGEERAKGNILERFSAQQFPDLHSELNLSSLELGDSALYFCASSVVGAPLYGYTFGSGTRLTVV.

The rearrangement joins TRBV27 to TRBJ2-5; D possibly corresponds to TRBD1 (6 bases). In germline, CDR1 is MNHEY, CDR2 SMNVEV (reference sequence). The CDR3 is 16 residues long. Deletions cut 4 bases from V and 5 bases from J, with 20 bases between. CDR3 sequence (DNA): TGTGCCAGCAGTTCCATGGACAGCCCGCCGCGGGAGACCCAGTACTTC. Its protein product is CASSSMDSPPRETQYF.

The chain carries TRBV19 and TRBJ2-3; TRBD2 aligns across 8 bases. The CDR3 is made up of 15 amino acids. J lost 6 bases, V lost 3 bases, and 8 bases had no gene match. Germline V gene data show CDR1 as LNHDA and CDR2 as SQIVND (reference sequence). CDR3 in DNA: TGTGCCAGTAGTATCAGCGGGGGACGAGTGGATACGCAGTATTTT. Translating gives CASSISGGRVDTQYF. Variable domain in full (rest from reference TRBV19 and TRBJ2-3): DGGITQSPKYLFRKEGQNVTLSCEQNLNHDAMYWYRQDPGQGLRLIYYSQIVNDFQKGDIAEGYSVSREKKESFPLTVTSAQKNPTAFYLCASSISGGRVDTQYFGPGTRLTVL.

This chain links TRBV7-2 with TRBJ1-1; D is unclear. With 0 bases removed from V and 0 bases from J, the gap between germline ends came to 2 bases. Germline V gene sequence: CDR1 SGHTA, CDR2 FQGNSA. This CDR3 is built from 13 residues. The CDR3 nucleotides are TGTGCCAGCAGCTTAGCTATGAACACTGAAGCTTTCTTT. This translates into CASSLAMNTEAFF.

On this clone: Other DNA sequences in this sample translate to the same CDR3. The chain carries TRBV4-3 and TRBJ1-2; maybe TRBD1 (6 bases). CDR3 length: 14 residues. Germline lookup yields CDR1 LGHNA and CDR2 YSLEER. V lost 4 bases and J 0 bases, leaving 9 bases between the germline ends. The CDR3 nucleotides read TGCGCCAGCAGCCCGGACAGAACTAACTATGGCTACACCTTC. Translated: CASSPDRTNYGYTF.

The CDR3 spells CASSLLQGTDTQYF. The DNA of the CDR3 is TGTGCCAGCAGTTTACTCCAGGGAACAGATACGCAGTATTTT. The rearrangement joins TRBV28 to TRBJ2-3; perhaps TRBD1 as D (5 bases). The CDR3 is 14 residues long. V gave up 2 bases and J gave up 3 bases, with 9 bases separating them. Looked up from germline, CDR1 is MDHEN and CDR2 is SYDVKM.

This chain joins TRBV7-2 and TRBJ2-3; no clear D. V was shortened by 4 bases and J by 3 bases, with 2 bases between the two germline ends. CDR1 and CDR2 (germline): SGHTA, FQGNSA. The CDR3 loop spans 11 amino acids. This chain's CDR3 is CASSSTDTQYF. CDR3 DNA: TGTGCCAGCAGCTCTACAGATACGCAGTATTTT.

The chain uses TRBV2 and TRBJ2-7, with D perhaps TRBD2 (6 bases). CDR3 length: 12 amino acids. Germline values: CDR1 SNHLY, CDR2 FYNNEI. The germline V and J ends were trimmed by 1 base and 9 bases, with 10 bases remaining between them. Here the CDR3 reads CASSEERLGQYF. The DNA for the CDR3 is TGTGCCAGCAGTGAAGAGCGACTAGGGCAGTACTTC.

The chain uses TRBV19 and TRBJ2-5, with D possibly being TRBD2 (7 bases). Trimming took off 3 bases at V and 5 bases at J, with 16 bases between the two ends. The CDR3 runs to 15 residues. Germline lookup yields CDR1 LNHDA and CDR2 SQIVND (reference sequence). The CDR3 DNA follows: TGTGCCAGTAGTATTAGGTCGGGGGGCCCCGAGACCCAGTACTTC. This codes for CASSIRSGGPETQYF.

The CDR3 DNA reads as TGCGCCAGCAGCTTGGGCCCTGCGAACGAGCAGTACTTC. Encoded protein: CASSLGPANEQYF. The genes are TRBV5-1 and TRBJ2-7; D ambiguous. Germline CDR1 and CDR2: SGHRS and YFSETQ. The CDR3 covers 13 residues. V was pared by 0 bases and J by 5 bases, with 9 bases between.

V gene TRBV28 combines with J gene TRBJ1-1; D is unclear. Germline CDR1 and CDR2: MDHEN and SYDVKM. The CDR3 loop spans 12 amino acids. Trimming stripped 2 bases from V and 4 bases from J, with 5 bases between. CDR3 amino acids: CASSLTATEAFF. The CDR3 DNA sequence: TGTGCCAGCAGTTTAACAGCCACTGAAGCTTTCTTT.